These 19 T cell receptor beta chains originate from one sample sequenced in a study of shared clonotypes between healthy human individuals. Profiled with immunoSEQ multiplex PCR; TCRdb holds only in-frame clones, not every one. The sample has about 1 million clones; around 74% are singletons. The sample comprised memory CD4+ T cells sorted from blood. Subset indicated: CD45RA-negative fraction. The origin of the receptors is a man aged 18 to 29 in good health.

This chain links TRBV5-1 with TRBJ1-1; D not certain. Trimming took off 0 bases at V and 2 bases at J, with 11 bases between the two ends. Germline CDR1 SGHRS, CDR2 YFSETQ. This CDR3 comprises 15 residues. The CDR3 reads CASSLGLEGNTEAFF. DNA of the CDR3: TGCGCCAGCAGCTTGGGTCTGGAGGGAAACACTGAAGCTTTCTTT.

The chain employs TRBV5-5 and TRBJ1-1; 10 nucleotides match TRBD1. The V segment lost 3 bases and the J segment 5 bases; nucleotides outside the gene matches: 10. This CDR3 has 16 residues. Germline CDR1 reads SGHKS; CDR2 reads YYEKEE (reference sequence). CDR3 in amino acids: CASSWGPDRGRTEAFF. The CDR3 nucleotides read TGTGCCAGCAGCTGGGGCCCTGACAGGGGGCGAACTGAAGCTTTCTTT.

This chain uses TRBV12-5 with TRBJ2-7; 9 positions agree with TRBD1. The CDR3 totals 17 residues. The V gene's germline CDR1 is LGHNT and CDR2 FRNRAP. The J segment lost 7 bases and the V segment lost 0 bases, leaving 13 bases of the junction unmatched. The CDR3 protein is CASGLVLTGGDFLEQYF. The CDR3 nucleotides are TGTGCTAGTGGTTTGGTCTTGACAGGGGGGGACTTCTTGGAGCAGTACTTC.

The V and J genes are TRBV21-1 and TRBJ1-5; the table calls TRBD1, which could not be checked here. TRBV21-1 is a documented pseudogene. The CDR3 runs to 18 residues. CDR3: CASSNRTGKRGSNQPQHF. The CDR3 DNA is TGTGCCAGCAGCAATCGGACAGGGAAAAGGGGAAGCAATCAGCCCCAGCATTTT.

This sequence joins TRBV5-1 and TRBJ2-2, with a weak D call TRBD1 (6 bases). V was trimmed by 3 bases and J by 4 bases, leaving 13 bases between them. CDR1 is SGHRS and CDR2 is YFSETQ in the germline V gene. The CDR3 is 15 amino acids. The CDR3 DNA follows: TGCGCCAGCAGCTCCATACAGGGATCCACCGGGGAGCTGTTTTTT. Residues: CASSSIQGSTGELFF. Using reference TRBV5-1 and TRBJ2-2 for the parts outside the CDR3, the full variable domain is KAGVTQTPRYLIKTRGQQVTLSCSPISGHRSVSWYQQTPGQGLQFLFEYFSETQRNKGNFPGRFSGRQFSNSRSEMNVSTLELGDSALYLCASSSIQGSTGELFFGEGSRLTVL.

CDR3 amino acids: CASSLLPTGDTDTQYF. As DNA, the CDR3 is TGTGCCAGCAGCTTACTTCCAACCGGGGACACAGATACGCAGTATTTT. This chain uses TRBV7-9 with TRBJ2-3; possible D gene TRBD2, 5 bases. This CDR3 region has 16 residues. Germline lookup yields CDR1 SEHNR and CDR2 FQNEAQ (reference sequence). Trimming left V 2 bases short and J 2 bases short, with 14 bases between.

The chain has TRBV10-2 and TRBJ2-7, with D perhaps TRBD2 (5 bases). The CDR3 spans 16 residues. The germline CDR1 and CDR2 sequences are WSHSY and SAAADI. Trimming took off 2 bases at V and 0 bases at J, with 14 bases between the two ends. This CDR3 reads CASSEPESGSSYEQYF. Written as DNA, the CDR3 is TGCGCCAGCAGTGAGCCCGAAAGCGGTAGCTCCTACGAGCAGTACTTC.

V and J are TRBV7-3 and TRBJ2-5, with 8 bases identical to TRBD1. The CDR3 contains 15 residues. Unmatched junction bases numbered 4, after V lost 0 bases and J lost 4 bases. Per germline, CDR1 SGHTA and CDR2 FQGTGA. CDR3 in DNA: TGTGCCAGCAGCTTAACGGGAGGACAGGGAGAGACCCAGTACTTC. Protein sequence: CASSLTGGQGETQYF.

About this clone itself: Within the sample, other DNA sequences also encode this same CDR3. The chain combines TRBV6-5 with TRBJ1-2, with D perhaps matching TRBD1 (6 bases). V was trimmed by 0 bases and J by 0 bases, leaving 8 bases between them. Germline V gives CDR1 MNHEY, CDR2 SVGAGI. This CDR3 spans 15 amino acids. The CDR3 region has the DNA TGTGCCAGCAGTTACTCGGCAGGGGCTAACTATGGCTACACCTTC. It yields the protein CASSYSAGANYGYTF.

This clone was picked up one time. The chain links TRBV30 to TRBJ1-3, with D uncertain. Germline CDR1 reads GTSNPN; CDR2 reads SVGIG (reference sequence). The germline V and J ends were trimmed by 2 bases and 8 bases, with 13 bases remaining between them. CDR3 length equals 13 residues. The CDR3 is CAWSPSRVHTIYF. CDR3 nucleotides: TGTGCCTGGAGTCCCTCCCGTGTGCACACCATATATTTT.

This chain uses TRBV5-4 with TRBJ2-3; 7 bases line up with TRBD1. The germline V gene has CDR1 SGHNT and CDR2 YYREEE (reference sequence). CDR3 length: 16 residues. V lost 1 base, J lost 1 base, and 6 bases stayed unmatched. The CDR3: CASSLTAGGGTDTQYF. In DNA form, the CDR3 reads TGTGCCAGCAGCTTGACTGCAGGGGGAGGCACAGATACGCAGTATTTT.

This chain uses TRBV2 with TRBJ1-1; 7 positions match TRBD1. Trimming at V came to 6 bases and at J to 1 base, leaving 11 bases not matched to a gene. The CDR3 totals 16 residues. CDR1 and CDR2 from the germline V gene are SNHLY and FYNNEI. The DNA for the CDR3 is TGTGCCAGCAGCCGACAGGGAAGTCTCACGAACACTGAAGCTTTCTTT. Residues: CASSRQGSLTNTEAFF.

The V and J genes are TRBV5-4 and TRBJ1-2; D gene unclear. The CDR3 contains 13 residues. Trimming stripped 3 bases from V and 7 bases from J, with 13 bases between. CDR1 and CDR2 from the germline V gene are SGHNT and YYREEE (reference sequence). The CDR3 here is CASSSYSESGYTF. The CDR3 DNA reads as TGTGCCAGCAGCTCTTACAGTGAAAGTGGCTACACCTTC.

The gene calls are TRBV7-8 and TRBJ2-2; the D gene is possibly TRBD2 (6 bases). In germline, CDR1 is SGHVS, CDR2 FQNEAQ. V was clipped by 8 bases and J by 5 bases, with 15 bases between them. This CDR3 region has 14 residues. DNA for the CDR3: TGTGCCAGCTGTTCGGCGGGGCATACCGGGGAGCTGTTTTTT. This gives the protein CASCSAGHTGELFF.

This rearrangement joins TRBV19 to TRBJ2-7, with no clear D. CDR3 length: 15 residues. Trimming removed 1 base from V and 0 bases from J, with 10 bases in between. CDR1 is LNHDA, CDR2 SQIVND, per germline (reference sequence). CDR3 in DNA: TGTGCCAGTAGTATAGTGTTTGGGGACTCCTACGAGCAGTACTTC. Its translation: CASSIVFGDSYEQYF.

J is TRBJ2-2 and V is TRBV10-3; possible D gene TRBD2, 5 bases. V shed 4 bases and J shed 3 bases, with 18 bases lying between them. Germline CDR1 and CDR2: ENHRY and SYGVKD. There are 17 residues in the CDR3. The chain's CDR3 is CAISGRSRHGDTGELFF. Here the CDR3 DNA reads TGTGCCATCAGTGGGCGTAGCCGACACGGGGACACCGGGGAGCTGTTTTTT.

The chain combines TRBV28 with TRBJ2-1, with D perhaps matching TRBD1 or TRBD2 (5 bases each). Looked up from germline, CDR1 is MDHEN and CDR2 is SYDVKM. The CDR3 is 13 residues long. The V end was cut by 10 bases, the J end by 7 bases, with 17 bases between. In nucleotides, the CDR3 is TGTGCCACCATTTACCCGGGGCGGAATGAGCAGTTCTTC. Its protein product is CATIYPGRNEQFF.

This clone appeared many times. The chain recombines TRBV7-2 with TRBJ2-3; 11 nucleotides agree with TRBD2. The CDR3 is 16 residues long. V was pared by 4 bases and J by 3 bases, with 6 bases of the junction left unmatched. Looked up from germline, CDR1 is SGHTA and CDR2 is FQGNSA. CDR3 nucleotides: TGTGCCAGCAGCTCCCTTAGCGGGGGGGGAACAGATACGCAGTATTTT. Amino acid sequence: CASSSLSGGGTDTQYF.

With regard to this clone: This same CDR3 is encoded by further DNA sequences in the sample. The chain couples TRBV19 to TRBJ2-3; D unresolved. CDR3 length: 14 amino acids. The V end was cut by 6 bases, the J end by 0 bases, with 10 bases between. The germline V gene encodes CDR1 LNHDA and CDR2 SQIVND (reference sequence). The CDR3 bases are TGTGCCAGTAGCGCGCGCCCTAGCACAGATACGCAGTATTTT. Translated, it gives CASSARPSTDTQYF.